The subject of this entry is one TCR beta chain. Antigen specificity is unknown. Distinct nucleotide sequences in the sample also encode this CDR3. Trimming at V came to 6 bases and at J to 5 bases, leaving 9 bases not matched to a gene. CDR3 length equals 14 residues. CDR1 MNHEY and CDR2 SMNVEV come from the germline V gene (reference sequence). Profiling relied on immunoSEQ multiplex PCR, and the TCRdb table lists in-frame clones only, not all of them. The sample contains about 2.1 million clones, just under 95% of which appear only once. The data were obtained in a study of shared clonotypes between healthy human individuals. Notes on the study in general: Collection of samples was limited to blood; tissue repertoires likely differ.

The naive CD8 population came from CD45RO-negative cells selected for CCR7, without terminally differentiated effector memory CD45RA+ cells. Participating donors were healthy, HIV-negative adults free of recent acute infections or vaccinations. This chain links TRBV27 with TRBJ2-5; 7 positions agree with TRBD1. Sequencing was done on a sample of naive CD8+ T cells from PBMCs. The sequence came from a man aged 18 to 29 in good health. Some clones in this sample may be carry-over from other donors' samples. The CDR3 DNA is TGTGCCAGCAGCCCTGACAGGGTGGGGGAGACCCAGTACTTC. Its translation is CASSPDRVGETQYF.